This entry is about one T cell receptor (beta chain). Its target is unknown. Measured with immunoSEQ multiplex PCR; TCRdb has only the in-frame clones, and not every one. This sample has around 40,000 clones, with 71% found just once. The CDR3 runs to 12 residues. Germline CDR1 SGHDN, CDR2 FVKESK. Trimming took off 1 base at V and 9 bases at J, with 10 bases between the two ends. The record originates from a study of PD-1 blockade in classical Hodgkin lymphoma. Across the study: The patients were dosed with nivolumab 3 mg/kg, infused intravenously every 2 weeks.

General observations from the study: Newly diagnosed patients were reported to start with lower TCR diversity than healthy donors.

Every patient relapsed after autologous stem cell transplantation, and brentuximab vedotin exposure varied. Classifying best responses yielded complete response, partial response or progressive disease. This receptor was taken from a human donor with classical Hodgkin lymphoma. This material consisted of peripheral blood mononuclear cells (PBMCs), taken at baseline. This rearrangement joins TRBV14 to TRBJ2-7; unclear D gene. CDR3 protein: CASSQVGLGQYF. The DNA of the CDR3 is TGTGCCAGCAGCCAAGTAGGGCTTGGGCAGTACTTC.